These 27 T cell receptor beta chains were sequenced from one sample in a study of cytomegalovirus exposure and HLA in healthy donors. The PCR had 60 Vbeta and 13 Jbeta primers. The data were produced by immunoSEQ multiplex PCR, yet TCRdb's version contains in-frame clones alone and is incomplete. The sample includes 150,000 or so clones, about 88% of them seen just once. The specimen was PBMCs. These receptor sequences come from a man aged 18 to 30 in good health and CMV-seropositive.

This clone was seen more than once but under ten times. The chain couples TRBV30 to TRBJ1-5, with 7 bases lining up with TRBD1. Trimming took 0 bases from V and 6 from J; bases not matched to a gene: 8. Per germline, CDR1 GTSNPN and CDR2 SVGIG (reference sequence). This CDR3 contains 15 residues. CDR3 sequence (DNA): TGTGCCTGGAGTGTATATACAGGGGCTGGTCAGCCCCAGCATTTT. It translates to CAWSVYTGAGQPQHF.

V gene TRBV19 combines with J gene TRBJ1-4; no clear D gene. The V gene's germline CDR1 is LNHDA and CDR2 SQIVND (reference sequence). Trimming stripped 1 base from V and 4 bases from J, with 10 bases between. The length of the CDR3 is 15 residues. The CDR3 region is CASSIGASLNEKLFF. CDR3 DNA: TGTGCCAGTAGTATAGGGGCGTCGCTTAATGAAAAACTGTTTTTT.

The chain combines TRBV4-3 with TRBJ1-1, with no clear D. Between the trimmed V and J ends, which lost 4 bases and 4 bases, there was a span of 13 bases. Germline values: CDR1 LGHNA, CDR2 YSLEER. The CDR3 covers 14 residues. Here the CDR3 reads CASSPGGGSTEAFF. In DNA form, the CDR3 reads TGCGCCAGCAGCCCTGGAGGAGGTTCCACTGAAGCTTTCTTT.

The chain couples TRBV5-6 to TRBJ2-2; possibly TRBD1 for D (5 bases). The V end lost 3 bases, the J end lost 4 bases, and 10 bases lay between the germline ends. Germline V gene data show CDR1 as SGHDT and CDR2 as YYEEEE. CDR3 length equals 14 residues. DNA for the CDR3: TGTGCCAGCAGCTCTCAGGGTGGCACCGGGGAGCTGTTTTTT. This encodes CASSSQGGTGELFF.

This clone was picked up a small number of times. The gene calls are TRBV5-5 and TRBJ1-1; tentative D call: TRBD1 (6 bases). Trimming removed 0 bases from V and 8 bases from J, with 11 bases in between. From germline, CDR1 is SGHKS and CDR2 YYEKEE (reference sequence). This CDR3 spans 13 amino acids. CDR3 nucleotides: TGTGCCAGCAGCTTGGAAGGTAGGGGGGAAGCTTTCTTT. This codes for CASSLEGRGEAFF.

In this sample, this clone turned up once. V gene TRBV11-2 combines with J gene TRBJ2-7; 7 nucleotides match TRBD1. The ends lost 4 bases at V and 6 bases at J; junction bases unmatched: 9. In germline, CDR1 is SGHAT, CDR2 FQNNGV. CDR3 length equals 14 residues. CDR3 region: CASSSRTGLGEQYF. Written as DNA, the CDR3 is TGTGCCAGCAGCTCTAGGACAGGCCTCGGCGAGCAGTACTTC.

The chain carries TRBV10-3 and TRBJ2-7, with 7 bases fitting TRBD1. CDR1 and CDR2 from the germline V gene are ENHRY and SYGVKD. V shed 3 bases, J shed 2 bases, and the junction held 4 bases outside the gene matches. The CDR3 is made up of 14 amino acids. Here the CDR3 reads CAISDFGQAYEQYF. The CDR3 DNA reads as TGTGCCATCAGTGATTTTGGACAGGCCTACGAGCAGTACTTC.

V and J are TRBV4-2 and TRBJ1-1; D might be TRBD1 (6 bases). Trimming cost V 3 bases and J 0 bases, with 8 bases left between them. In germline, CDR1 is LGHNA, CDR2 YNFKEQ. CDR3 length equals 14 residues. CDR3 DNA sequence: TGTGCCAGCAGCCACGGGGGGCTGAACACTGAAGCTTTCTTT. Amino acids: CASSHGGLNTEAFF.

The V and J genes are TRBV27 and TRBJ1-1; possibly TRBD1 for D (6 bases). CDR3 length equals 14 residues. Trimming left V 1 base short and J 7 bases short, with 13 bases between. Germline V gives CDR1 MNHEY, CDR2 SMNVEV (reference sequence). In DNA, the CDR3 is TGTGCCAGCAGTTTATTGGGAGGGACACTTGAAGCTTTCTTT. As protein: CASSLLGGTLEAFF.

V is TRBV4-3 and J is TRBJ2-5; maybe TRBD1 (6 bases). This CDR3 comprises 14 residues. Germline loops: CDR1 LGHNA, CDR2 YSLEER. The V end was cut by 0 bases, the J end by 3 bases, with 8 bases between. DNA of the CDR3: TGCGCCAGCAGCCAAGAACACAGGGAAGAGACCCAGTACTTC. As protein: CASSQEHREETQYF.

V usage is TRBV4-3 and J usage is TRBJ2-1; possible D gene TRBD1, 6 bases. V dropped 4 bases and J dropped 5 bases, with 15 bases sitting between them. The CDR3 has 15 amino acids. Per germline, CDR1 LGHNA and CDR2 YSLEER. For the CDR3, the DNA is TGCGCCAGCAGCCCCCAGTTAGGGGGAAACAATGAGCAGTTCTTC. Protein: CASSPQLGGNNEQFF.

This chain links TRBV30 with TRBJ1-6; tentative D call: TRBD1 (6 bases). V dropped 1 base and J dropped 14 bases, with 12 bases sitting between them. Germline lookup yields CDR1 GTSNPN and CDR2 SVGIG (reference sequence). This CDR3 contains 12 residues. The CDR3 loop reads CAWSGAGVALHF. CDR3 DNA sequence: TGTGCCTGGAGTGGAGCAGGGGTGGCCCTCCACTTT.

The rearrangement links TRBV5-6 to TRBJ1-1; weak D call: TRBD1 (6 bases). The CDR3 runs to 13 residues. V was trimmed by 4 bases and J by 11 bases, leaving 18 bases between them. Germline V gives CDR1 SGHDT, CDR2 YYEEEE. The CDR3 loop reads CASSDTDSPTAFF. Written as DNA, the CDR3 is TGTGCCAGCAGCGACACGGACAGCCCGACGGCTTTCTTT.

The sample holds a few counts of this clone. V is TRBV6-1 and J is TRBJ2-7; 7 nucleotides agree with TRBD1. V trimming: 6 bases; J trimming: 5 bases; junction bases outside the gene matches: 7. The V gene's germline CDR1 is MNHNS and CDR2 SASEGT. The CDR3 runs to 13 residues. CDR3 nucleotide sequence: TGTGCCAGCAGACTAAAGGGACAGAACGAGCAGTACTTC. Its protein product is CASRLKGQNEQYF.

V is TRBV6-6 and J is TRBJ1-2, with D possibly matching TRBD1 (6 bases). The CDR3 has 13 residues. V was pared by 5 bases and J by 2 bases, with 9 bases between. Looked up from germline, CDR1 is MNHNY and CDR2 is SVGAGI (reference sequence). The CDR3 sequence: CASSEGENYGYTF. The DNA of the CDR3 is TGTGCCAGCAGTGAGGGGGAGAACTATGGCTACACCTTC.

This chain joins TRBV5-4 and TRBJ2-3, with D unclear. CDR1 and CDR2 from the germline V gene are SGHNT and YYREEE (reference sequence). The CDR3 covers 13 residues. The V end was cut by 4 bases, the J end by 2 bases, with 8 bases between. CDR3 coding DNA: TGTGCCAGCAGCCCCGTTTTCACAGATACGCAGTATTTT. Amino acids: CASSPVFTDTQYF.

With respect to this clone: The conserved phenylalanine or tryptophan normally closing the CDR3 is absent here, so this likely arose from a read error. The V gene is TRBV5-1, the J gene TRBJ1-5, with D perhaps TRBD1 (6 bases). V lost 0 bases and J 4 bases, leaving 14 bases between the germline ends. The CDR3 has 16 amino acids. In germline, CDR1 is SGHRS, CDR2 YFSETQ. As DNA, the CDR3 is TGCGCCAGCAGCTTGGATGGGACCAGGGGTAATCAGCCCCAGCATCTT. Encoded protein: CASSLDGTRGNQPQHL.

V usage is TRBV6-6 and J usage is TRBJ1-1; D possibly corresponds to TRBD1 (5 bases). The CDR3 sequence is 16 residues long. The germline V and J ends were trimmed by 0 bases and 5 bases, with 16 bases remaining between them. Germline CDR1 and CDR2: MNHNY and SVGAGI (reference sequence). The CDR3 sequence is CASSYSFSQGWTEAFF. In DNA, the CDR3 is TGTGCCAGCAGTTACTCGTTTTCCCAGGGATGGACTGAAGCTTTCTTT.

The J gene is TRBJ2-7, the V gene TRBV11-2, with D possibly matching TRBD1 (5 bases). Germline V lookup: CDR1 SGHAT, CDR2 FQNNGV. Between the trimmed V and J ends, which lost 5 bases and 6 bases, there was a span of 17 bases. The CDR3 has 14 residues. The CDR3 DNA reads TGTGCCAGCAGCGAATCAGGGCTGGGTACCGAGCAGTACTTC. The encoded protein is CASSESGLGTEQYF.

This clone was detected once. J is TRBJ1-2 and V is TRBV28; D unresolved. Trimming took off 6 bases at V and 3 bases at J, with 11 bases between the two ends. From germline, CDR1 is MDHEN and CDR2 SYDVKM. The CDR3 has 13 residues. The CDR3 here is CASSPTLHYGYTF. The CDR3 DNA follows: TGTGCCAGCAGCCCTACCCTCCACTATGGCTACACCTTC.

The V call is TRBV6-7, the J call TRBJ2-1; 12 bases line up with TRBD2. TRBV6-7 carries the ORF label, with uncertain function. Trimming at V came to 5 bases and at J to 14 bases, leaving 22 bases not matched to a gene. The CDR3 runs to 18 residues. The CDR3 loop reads CASSKPFTSGGSSTGEFF. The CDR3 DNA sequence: TGTGCCAGCAGTAAACCGTTTACTAGCGGGGGGTCTTCCACCGGCGAGTTCTTC.

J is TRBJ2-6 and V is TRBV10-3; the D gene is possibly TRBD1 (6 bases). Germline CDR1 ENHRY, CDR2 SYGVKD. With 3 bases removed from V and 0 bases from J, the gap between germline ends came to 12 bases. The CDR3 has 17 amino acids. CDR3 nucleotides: TGTGCCATCAGTGAAGGGGGAACCTACTCTGGGGCCAACGTCCTGACTTTC. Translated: CAISEGGTYSGANVLTF.

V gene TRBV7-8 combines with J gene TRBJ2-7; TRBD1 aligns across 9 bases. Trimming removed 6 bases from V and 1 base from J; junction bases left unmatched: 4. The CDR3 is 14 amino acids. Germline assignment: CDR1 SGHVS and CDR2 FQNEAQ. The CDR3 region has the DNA TGTGCCAGCAGGCCCGGGACAGGGTCCTACGAGCAGTACTTC. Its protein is CASRPGTGSYEQYF.

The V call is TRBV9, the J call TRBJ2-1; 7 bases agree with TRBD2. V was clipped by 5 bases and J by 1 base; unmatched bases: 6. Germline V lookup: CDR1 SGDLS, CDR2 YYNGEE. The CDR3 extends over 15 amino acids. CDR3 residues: CASSPSGLSYNEQFF. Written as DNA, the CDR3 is TGTGCCAGCAGTCCTAGCGGTCTTTCCTACAATGAGCAGTTCTTC.

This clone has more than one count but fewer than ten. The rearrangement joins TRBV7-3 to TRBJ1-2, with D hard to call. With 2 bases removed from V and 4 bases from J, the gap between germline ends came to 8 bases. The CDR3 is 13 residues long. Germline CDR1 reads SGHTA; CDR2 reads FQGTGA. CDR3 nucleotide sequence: TGTGCCAGCAGCTTAGCTGGACTCTATGGCTACACCTTC. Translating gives CASSLAGLYGYTF.

CDR3 bases: TGTGCCAGTAGTCCCTTGGGGGCCGGAAGGCCCCAGCATTTT. Translation: CASSPLGAGRPQHF. The gene calls are TRBV19 and TRBJ1-5; possible D gene TRBD1, 6 bases. CDR3 size: 14 residues. Trimming removed 5 bases from V and 9 bases from J, with 17 bases in between. Germline V gene sequence: CDR1 LNHDA, CDR2 SQIVND (reference sequence).

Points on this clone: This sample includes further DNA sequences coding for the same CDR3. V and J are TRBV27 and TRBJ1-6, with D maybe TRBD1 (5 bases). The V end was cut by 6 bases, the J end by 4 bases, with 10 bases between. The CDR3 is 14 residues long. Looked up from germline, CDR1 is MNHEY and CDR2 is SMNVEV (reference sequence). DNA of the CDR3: TGTGCCAGCAGGGGGGGATCATATAATTCACCCCTCCACTTT. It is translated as CASRGGSYNSPLHF.